This T cell receptor beta chain was sequenced during a study of identical twins. Via MiXCR, TCRdb re-called the 5' RACE reads, giving one row per CDR3 protein. The table has 690,000 or so distinct CDR3 sequences, roughly 6% seen once; the top ten hold roughly 1.8%. This CDR3 is built from 15 residues. Trimming shortened V by 3 bases and J by 4 bases, and 13 bases separated the two germline ends. CDR1 and CDR2 (germline): MNHNS, SASEGT. This clonotype was counted at least ten times. The sample taken for sequencing was naive T cells sorted from blood. The origin of this receptor is a man in his late teens or twenties in good health. V usage is TRBV6-1 and J usage is TRBJ2-1; D is unclear. CDR3 region: CASSEESLQYNEQFF. As DNA, the CDR3 is TGTGCCAGCAGTGAGGAGTCCCTACAGTACAATGAGCAGTTCTTC.